The following is a T cell receptor beta chain sequence with its context. The data stem from a study of blood T cells in healthy people across ages. Next came a second PCR, run for about 6 to 11 cycles, which used a sample-barcoded 5' primer along with a J-beta primer mix. A template-switch adaptor containing 12 random nucleotides labeled each cDNA molecule. TCRdb recomputed calls from the 5' RACE reads with MiXCR, one row per CDR3 protein. The table shows about 1.6 million distinct CDR3 sequences, with roughly a third occurring only once. CDR3 length: 13 residues. From germline, CDR1 is GTSNPN and CDR2 SVGIG (reference sequence). Losses at the gene ends were 5 bases for V and 6 bases for J; bases not matched to a gene: 6.

Sequencing input: blood. This clonotype originated in a woman in her 30s in good health. The chain has TRBV30 and TRBJ2-3, with TRBD1 matching over 9 bases. This chain's CDR3 is CAWSTGGSDTQYF. The CDR3 DNA follows: TGTGCCTGGTCCACAGGGGGCTCCGATACGCAGTATTTT.